This record covers a single T cell receptor beta chain. The repertoire was sequenced with immunoSEQ multiplex PCR; TCRdb's copy has only in-frame clones and lacks some. Of fewer than 200,000 clones listed, around 87% are singletons. Per the germline V gene, CDR1 is SNHLY and CDR2 is FYNNEI. The CDR3 contains 17 residues. The V gene lost 5 bases and the J gene lost 0 bases, with 14 bases spanning the gap. The sample belongs to a study of control samples from healthy donors and cancer patients. Sequencing was carried out using blood. This TCR came from a woman in her 50s in good health. V gene TRBV2 combines with J gene TRBJ1-6; D remains ambiguous. The CDR3 DNA reads TGTGCCAGCAGTTTGCGCTTACCTAGCTCCTATAATTCACCCCTCCACTTT. Translating gives CASSLRLPSSYNSPLHF.